The 30 T cell receptor beta chains in this list originate from one sample, sequenced in a study of blood T cell repertoires in COVID-19. Produced via immunoSEQ multiplex PCR; TCRdb's table is partial and in-frame only. The table records about 180,000 clones, around 82% of them present only once. The sample taken for sequencing was peripheral blood. All receptors come from a man younger than 30 with active or convalescent COVID-19.

The V gene is TRBV10-3, the J gene TRBJ2-7, with a possible D match to TRBD1 (6 bases). Germline V gene sequence: CDR1 ENHRY, CDR2 SYGVKD. This CDR3 contains 15 residues. V dropped 3 bases and J dropped 4 bases, with 16 bases sitting between them. This CDR3 is CAISETQGFGYEQYF. CDR3 DNA: TGTGCCATCAGTGAAACACAGGGTTTTGGGTACGAGCAGTACTTC.

This sequence joins TRBV7-6 and TRBJ2-7; 8 bases map to TRBD1. The germline V gene encodes CDR1 SGHVS and CDR2 FNYEAQ. CDR3 length: 15 amino acids. V lost 5 bases and J lost 3; bases outside the gene matches: 9. The DNA for the CDR3 is TGTGCCAGCAGCCCAACTGGAGGACAGGGCTACGAGCAGTACTTC. This codes for CASSPTGGQGYEQYF.

The chain uses TRBV10-3 and TRBJ1-1; no clear D. The CDR3 is 14 amino acids. The V and J ends lost 8 bases and 1 base respectively, with 14 bases between them. Germline assignment: CDR1 ENHRY and CDR2 SYGVKD. The CDR3 protein is CAIGTGDANTEAFF. Written as DNA, the CDR3 is TGTGCCATCGGAACGGGAGATGCGAACACTGAAGCTTTCTTT.

This chain links TRBV21-1 with TRBJ2-7; TRBD2 was called by the table and not checked on the DNA. TRBV21-1 represents a pseudogene. This CDR3 has 15 amino acids. The CDR3 spells CASSPGDLIAYEQYF. The CDR3 DNA is TGTGCCAGCAGCCCGGGGGACCTAATAGCTTACGAGCAGTACTTC.

This clone was recorded once. This chain uses TRBV7-3 with TRBJ1-2; a weak D match, TRBD1 (6 bases). Trimming pared 5 bases from V and 6 bases from J, leaving 16 bases between. Germline loops: CDR1 SGHTA, CDR2 FQGTGA. The CDR3 length is 14 residues. CDR3 sequence (DNA): TGTGCCAGCAGCCCCGTCCAGGGGCATGATGGCTACACCTTC. Its protein is CASSPVQGHDGYTF.

In DNA form, the CDR3 reads TGTGCCAGCAGCTTTCATACCGGGACTAGCGGCTACGAGCAGTACTTC. Translation: CASSFHTGTSGYEQYF. V and J are TRBV11-2 and TRBJ2-7; 11 bases align to TRBD2. The CDR3 is 16 amino acids. The V gene's germline CDR1 is SGHAT and CDR2 FQNNGV. Trimming cost V 3 bases and J 3 bases; bases outside gene matches: 7.

The rearrangement links TRBV9 to TRBJ2-1; D gene ambiguous. The ends were cut back, 4 bases at V and 6 bases at J, with 11 bases in the middle. This CDR3 contains 13 residues. Looked up from germline, CDR1 is SGDLS and CDR2 is YYNGEE. CDR3 amino acids: CASSPSNSNEQFF. CDR3 DNA: TGTGCCAGCAGCCCATCTAACTCCAATGAGCAGTTCTTC. The full variable domain, rest sourced from reference TRBV9 and TRBJ2-1, is DSGVTQTPKHLITATGQRVTLRCSPRSGDLSVYWYQQSLDQGLQFLIQYYNGEERAKGNILERFSAQQFPDLHSELNLSSLELGDSALYFCASSPSNSNEQFFGPGTRLTVL.

The chain employs TRBV5-1 and TRBJ2-5, with D uncertain. The length of the CDR3 is 15 residues. Trimming pared 0 bases from V and 1 base from J, leaving 10 bases between. Germline V CDR1 and CDR2: SGHRS, YFSETQ. The CDR3 here is CASSLVGGSQETQYF. For the CDR3, the DNA is TGCGCCAGCAGCTTGGTTGGTGGCAGCCAAGAGACCCAGTACTTC.

This clone was counted once. The V call is TRBV5-4, the J call TRBJ2-3, with 10 nucleotides matching TRBD1. The length of the CDR3 is 15 residues. Per germline, CDR1 SGHNT and CDR2 YYREEE (reference sequence). V was clipped by 2 bases and J by 1 base; unmatched bases: 1. This CDR3 is CASSFGTGGTDTQYF. The CDR3 DNA sequence: TGTGCCAGCAGCTTCGGGACAGGGGGCACAGATACGCAGTATTTT.

This sequence joins TRBV6-5 and TRBJ2-7; D is perhaps TRBD2 (5 bases). Germline V gene data show CDR1 as MNHEY and CDR2 as SVGAGI. The CDR3 is 16 amino acids. Trimming removed 4 bases from V and 3 bases from J, with 19 bases in between. The CDR3 DNA reads TGTGCCAGCAGTTCGGGGTCTCCGGCGGACGGCTACGAGCAGTACTTC. Its translation is CASSSGSPADGYEQYF.

This chain joins TRBV7-2 and TRBJ1-2; no clear D gene. CDR1 is SGHTA and CDR2 is FQGNSA in the germline V gene. The V end lost 5 bases, the J end lost 0 bases, and 10 bases lay between the germline ends. The CDR3 loop spans 14 amino acids. CDR3 sequence (DNA): TGTGCCAGCAGCCCCGCCAGTCCTAACTATGGCTACACCTTC. It translates to CASSPASPNYGYTF. Full variable domain (outside the CDR3, taken from reference TRBV7-2 and TRBJ1-2): GAGVSQSPSNKVTEKGKDVELRCDPISGHTALYWYRQSLGQGLEFLIYFQGNSAPDKSGLPSDRFSAERTGGSVSTLTIQRTQQEDSAVYLCASSPASPNYGYTFGSGTRLTVV.

This clone was found once. The V call is TRBV11-2, the J call TRBJ2-1; TRBD2 matches 7 bases. The CDR3 has 16 amino acids. CDR1 is SGHAT, CDR2 FQNNGV, per germline. V lost 5 bases to trimming and J lost 0 bases; unmatched junction nucleotides: 7. Written as DNA, the CDR3 is TGTGCCAGCAGCCCCCGGCGGGGGATCTCCTACAATGAGCAGTTCTTC. This codes for CASSPRRGISYNEQFF.

This clone showed up just once. The V call is TRBV11-3, the J call TRBJ2-2; tentative D call: TRBD1 (5 bases). Germline V gene data show CDR1 as SGHNT and CDR2 as YENEEA. This CDR3 region has 16 residues. Trimming shortened V by 5 bases and J by 1 base, and 14 bases separated the two germline ends. In DNA form, the CDR3 reads TGTGCCAGCAGCCAAGGGGTGGCAGGGAACACCGGGGAGCTGTTTTTT. It codes for CASSQGVAGNTGELFF.

The chain is built from TRBV5-6 and TRBJ2-7, with 8 bases that match TRBD1. The CDR3 runs 15 residues. Germline loops: CDR1 SGHDT, CDR2 YYEEEE. Germline trimming cut 4 bases from V and 7 bases from J; bases unmatched to any gene: 13. The CDR3 loop is CASSVGTGLNREQYF. The CDR3 nucleotides are TGTGCCAGCAGCGTCGGGACAGGCCTAAATCGGGAGCAGTACTTC.

V usage is TRBV30 and J usage is TRBJ2-7; 8 bases agree with TRBD1. The CDR3 length is 13 residues. The ends lost 4 bases at V and 2 bases at J; junction bases unmatched: 4. Germline CDR1 GTSNPN, CDR2 SVGIG (reference sequence). CDR3 sequence (DNA): TGTGCCTGGACGGACAGGGTGACCTACGAGCAGTACTTC. Amino acid sequence: CAWTDRVTYEQYF.

The chain uses TRBV6-5 and TRBJ1-2; TRBD1 aligns across 12 bases. The V gene end was trimmed by 8 bases and the J gene end by 2 bases; junction bases not matched to a gene: 6. CDR1 MNHEY and CDR2 SVGAGI come from the germline V gene. CDR3 size: 15 residues. CDR3 residues: CASRDRGQINYGYTF. CDR3 DNA: TGTGCCAGCCGGGACAGGGGGCAGATAAACTATGGCTACACCTTC.

This chain uses TRBV28 with TRBJ2-1; the match to TRBD2 covers 8 bases. Unmatched junction bases numbered 5, after V lost 3 bases and J lost 7 bases. This CDR3 comprises 14 residues. The germline V gene encodes CDR1 MDHEN and CDR2 SYDVKM. The CDR3 DNA follows: TGTGCCAGCAGTTTGGGAGCGGGAGAGAATGAGCAGTTCTTC. It is translated as CASSLGAGENEQFF.

The chain joins TRBV3-1 (or the pseudogene TRBV3-2) to TRBJ1-5; a possible D gene is TRBD1 (6 bases). Germline lookup yields CDR1 LGHDT and CDR2 YNNKEL (reference sequence). V was trimmed by 4 bases and J by 4 bases, leaving 11 bases between them. The CDR3 extends over 14 amino acids. The CDR3 sequence: CASSLGTSNQPQHF. CDR3 coding DNA: TGTGCCAGCAGCCTCGGGACAAGTAATCAGCCCCAGCATTTT.

The table lists this clone with a count of one. The chain couples TRBV5-1 to TRBJ2-3; the D gene is possibly TRBD2 (5 bases). Germline V lookup: CDR1 SGHRS, CDR2 YFSETQ. Trimming cost V 0 bases and J 0 bases, with 8 bases left between them. The CDR3 totals 15 residues. CDR3 residues: CASSLGGQSTDTQYF. As DNA, the CDR3 is TGCGCCAGCAGCTTGGGAGGGCAGAGCACAGATACGCAGTATTTT.

The chain is built from TRBV28 and TRBJ1-1, with 7 bases that match TRBD1. Losses at the gene ends were 6 bases for V and 4 bases for J; bases not matched to a gene: 5. The CDR3 loop spans 13 amino acids. Germline CDR1 is MDHEN and CDR2 is SYDVKM. Here the CDR3 DNA reads TGTGCCAGCAGGACAGGGTTGGGCACTGAAGCTTTCTTT. It is translated as CASRTGLGTEAFF.

This sequence joins TRBV5-6 and TRBJ2-7; TRBD1 aligns across 7 bases. This CDR3 comprises 14 residues. J gave up 5 bases and V 1 base, and 6 bases lay outside the gene matches. CDR1 and CDR2 (germline): SGHDT, YYEEEE. CDR3 DNA: TGTGCCAGCAGCTTGTGGGACAGTTTTCACGAGCAGTACTTC. This gives the protein CASSLWDSFHEQYF.

J is TRBJ1-2 and V is TRBV11-2, with 9 positions matching TRBD1. From germline, CDR1 is SGHAT and CDR2 FQNNGV. With 4 bases clipped from V and 5 bases from J, the junction kept 11 bases outside the gene matches. The CDR3 sequence is 16 residues long. DNA of the CDR3: TGTGCCAGCAGCTACGCCTCAACAGGGGGCGGTTATGGCTACACCTTC. This translates into CASSYASTGGGYGYTF.

J is TRBJ1-6 and V is TRBV10-2, with TRBD1 matching over 9 bases. CDR3 length: 15 amino acids. The junction had 7 bases not matched to a gene; V was cut back by 6 bases and J by 7 bases. The germline V gene has CDR1 WSHSY and CDR2 SAAADI. The CDR3 nucleotides are TGCGCCAGCAGACTTCCGGGACAGGGAAATTCACCCCTCCACTTT. Translated, it gives CASRLPGQGNSPLHF.

The rearrangement uses TRBV18 and TRBJ1-1; no firm D call. Trimming shortened V by 3 bases and J by 6 bases, and 14 bases separated the two germline ends. This CDR3 region has 14 residues. CDR1 and CDR2 (germline): KGHSH, LQKENI. The CDR3 loop is CASSPTAQSAEAFF. In DNA form, the CDR3 reads TGTGCCAGCTCACCTACCGCACAGTCCGCTGAAGCTTTCTTT.

The chain employs TRBV5-1 and TRBJ2-3; 7 bases agree with TRBD2. The CDR3 has 14 amino acids. The V gene end was trimmed by 4 bases and the J gene end by 0 bases; junction bases not matched to a gene: 2. The germline CDR1 and CDR2 sequences are SGHRS and YFSETQ. The CDR3 coding sequence is TGCGCCAGCAGCGTTAGCGGGAGCACAGATACGCAGTATTTT. Amino acid sequence: CASSVSGSTDTQYF.

This clone appeared once. V and J are TRBV21-1 and TRBJ2-7; whether TRBD1, the table's D call, matches the DNA was not checked. TRBV21-1 is designated a pseudogene. The CDR3 length is 17 residues. DNA for the CDR3: TGTGCCAGCAGCAAAGGGAAGCTTTATAAGGGGTTCTACGAGCAGTACTTC. Residues: CASSKGKLYKGFYEQYF.

The chain couples TRBV2 to TRBJ2-3; TRBD2 matches 7 bases. J was trimmed by 3 bases and V by 6 bases; bases with no gene match: 6. In germline, CDR1 is SNHLY, CDR2 FYNNEI. The CDR3 consists of 14 residues. For the CDR3, the DNA is TGTGCCAGCAGGGGGAGGGAGTGGACAGATACGCAGTATTTT. Translated: CASRGREWTDTQYF.

The J gene is TRBJ1-2, the V gene TRBV5-4, with TRBD1 matching over 9 bases. V trimming: 4 bases; J trimming: 3 bases; junction bases outside the gene matches: 7. Germline CDR1 is SGHNT and CDR2 is YYREEE (reference sequence). This CDR3 is 15 amino acids long. In DNA, the CDR3 is TGTGCCAGCAGCACCGGACAGGGGTGGGACTATGGCTACACCTTC. Its translation: CASSTGQGWDYGYTF.

V gene TRBV11-3 combines with J gene TRBJ2-1, with D tentatively TRBD2 (5 bases). The CDR3 totals 12 residues. Germline CDR1 SGHNT, CDR2 YENEEA. V was cut by 4 bases and J by 9 bases, with 10 bases left in between. The CDR3 spells CASSSRVGEQFF. CDR3 nucleotides: TGTGCCAGCAGCTCGAGGGTTGGTGAGCAGTTCTTC.

The table lists this clone with a count of one. The chain combines TRBV6-5 with TRBJ2-3, with 8 bases lining up with TRBD2. Germline V gives CDR1 MNHEY, CDR2 SVGAGI. This CDR3 comprises 14 residues. Trimming removed 7 bases from V and 6 bases from J; junction bases left unmatched: 9. The CDR3 loop is CASIRAGGSDTQYF. CDR3 DNA: TGTGCCAGCATAAGGGCGGGGGGTTCCGATACGCAGTATTTT.